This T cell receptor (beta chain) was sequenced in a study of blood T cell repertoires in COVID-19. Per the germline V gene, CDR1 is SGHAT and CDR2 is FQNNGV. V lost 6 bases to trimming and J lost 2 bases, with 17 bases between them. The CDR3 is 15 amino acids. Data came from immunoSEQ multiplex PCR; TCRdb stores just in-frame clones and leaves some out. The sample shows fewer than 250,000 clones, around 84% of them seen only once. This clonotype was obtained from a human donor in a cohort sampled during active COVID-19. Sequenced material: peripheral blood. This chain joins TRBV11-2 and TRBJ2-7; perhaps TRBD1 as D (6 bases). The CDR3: CASSLPPQGTYEQYF. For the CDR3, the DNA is TGTGCCAGCAGTCTCCCCCCCCAGGGGACCTACGAGCAGTACTTC.